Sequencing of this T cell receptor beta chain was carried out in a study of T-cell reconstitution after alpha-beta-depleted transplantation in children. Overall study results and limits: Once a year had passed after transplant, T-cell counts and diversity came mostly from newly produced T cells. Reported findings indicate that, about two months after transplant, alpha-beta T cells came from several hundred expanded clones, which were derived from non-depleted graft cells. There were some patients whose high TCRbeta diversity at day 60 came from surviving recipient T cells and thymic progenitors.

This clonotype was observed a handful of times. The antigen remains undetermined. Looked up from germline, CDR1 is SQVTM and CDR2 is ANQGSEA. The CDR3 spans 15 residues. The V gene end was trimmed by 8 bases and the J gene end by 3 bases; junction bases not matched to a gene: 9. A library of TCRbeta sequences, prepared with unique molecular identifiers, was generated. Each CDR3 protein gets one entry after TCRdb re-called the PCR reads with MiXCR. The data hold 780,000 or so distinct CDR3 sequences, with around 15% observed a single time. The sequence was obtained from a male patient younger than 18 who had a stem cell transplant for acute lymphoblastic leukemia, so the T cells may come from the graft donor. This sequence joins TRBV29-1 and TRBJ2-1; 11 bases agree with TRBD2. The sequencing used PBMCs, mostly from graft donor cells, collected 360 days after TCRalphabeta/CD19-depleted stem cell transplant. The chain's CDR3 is CSSSLTSGSYNEQFF. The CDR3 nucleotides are TGCAGCTCATCTCTTACTAGCGGGAGCTACAATGAGCAGTTCTTC.